This entry features one TCR beta chain sequence. The antigen remains undetermined. Germline values: CDR1 SGHRS, CDR2 YFSETQ. The CDR3 consists of 15 residues. The ends lost 0 bases at V and 5 bases at J; junction bases unmatched: 5. These data originate in a study of cytomegalovirus exposure and HLA in healthy donors. Study summary: Unique TCRs numbering around 85 million, obtained from HLA-typed donors, made up an early data release. For the roughly 400 genotyped donors, 75% to 90% fell within the Caucasian-associated ancestry cluster. Study results and limitations: Exclusion applied to some V segments, including TRBV6-2 and TRBV6-3, as they were indistinguishable.

In the PCR, 60 Vbeta and 13 Jbeta primers were used. TCRdb keeps only in-frame clones here, not all; method: immunoSEQ multiplex PCR. The sample yields 150,000 to 200,000 clones, around 78% seen once. Sequencing was done on a sample of PBMCs. This TCR was recovered from a man aged 25-45 years in good health and CMV-seronegative. The V call is TRBV5-1, the J call TRBJ2-1; 7 bases align to TRBD1. CDR3 bases: TGCGCCAGCAGCTTGGTTCGCAGGGGGAACAATGAGCAGTTCTTC. Translating gives CASSLVRRGNNEQFF. Full variable domain (missing parts from reference TRBV5-1 and TRBJ2-1): KAGVTQTPRYLIKTRGQQVTLSCSPISGHRSVSWYQQTPGQGLQFLFEYFSETQRNKGNFPGRFSGRQFSNSRSEMNVSTLELGDSALYLCASSLVRRGNNEQFFGPGTRLTVL.